Reported below is one T cell receptor (beta chain). The data originate from a study of CD8+ T cells in alopecia areata. CDR3 size: 14 residues. Germline loops: CDR1 SNHLY, CDR2 FYNNEI. Germline trimming cut 6 bases from V and 5 bases from J; bases unmatched to any gene: 4. Reverse transcription of extracted RNA yielded cDNA, which provided the sequencing template. Sequenced by immunoSEQ multiplex PCR; TCRdb stores in-frame clones only, minus some. This sample has 130,000 or so clones, with about 51% found just once. Material for sequencing was NKG2D-low CD8+ T cells sorted from blood. This clonotype originated in a human donor with alopecia areata. This rearrangement joins TRBV2 to TRBJ2-1; TRBD2 agrees at 10 bases. CDR3 DNA sequence: TGTGCCAGCAGAGATAGCGGGGGGAACAATGAGCAGTTCTTC. Translated, it gives CASRDSGGNNEQFF.